This T cell receptor (beta chain) emerged from a study of regulatory T cells in long-lasting Graves disease. Of note for this clonotype: Its matching antigen is unknown.

The CDR3 runs 14 residues. V was pared by 3 bases and J by 0 bases, with 8 bases between. The V gene's germline CDR1 is LGHDT and CDR2 YNNKEL (reference sequence). The time point denotes: persistent/refractory GD, antithyroid drugs over 5 years with positive TRAb. The authors made the TCR library using RNA they extracted from PBMCs. Xi'an, China, was home to the endocrinology department that provided patients. Construction of the TCR beta libraries employed iRepertoire HTBI primers in conjunction with Arm-PCR of CDR3 regions. As handled by the study authors: The samples yielded about 60 TRBV and more than eleven TRBJ segments. TCRdb re-analysed the multiplex PCR reads in MiXCR, keeping a single row per CDR3 protein. These V and J calls rely on TCRdb rather than the paper's analysis. The repertoire has under 350,000 distinct CDR3 sequences, 22% of them found once; the top ten carry around 50%. General study points: Persistent patients had a count of shared public clonotypes (roughly 2,500) that exceeded that of new patients (around 910). Reduced TCR diversity was observed in persistent Graves' patients versus newly diagnosed patients.

The sequence was obtained from a female donor with Graves disease. Here the sequenced sample was peripheral blood mononuclear cells (PBMCs), taken when the disease was refractory, from a patient treated with antithyroid drugs. The gene calls are TRBV3-1 and TRBJ1-1; D gene uncertain. DNA of the CDR3: TGTGCCAGCAGCCAGCGTGTTATGAACACTGAAGCTTTCTTT. Its translation: CASSQRVMNTEAFF.